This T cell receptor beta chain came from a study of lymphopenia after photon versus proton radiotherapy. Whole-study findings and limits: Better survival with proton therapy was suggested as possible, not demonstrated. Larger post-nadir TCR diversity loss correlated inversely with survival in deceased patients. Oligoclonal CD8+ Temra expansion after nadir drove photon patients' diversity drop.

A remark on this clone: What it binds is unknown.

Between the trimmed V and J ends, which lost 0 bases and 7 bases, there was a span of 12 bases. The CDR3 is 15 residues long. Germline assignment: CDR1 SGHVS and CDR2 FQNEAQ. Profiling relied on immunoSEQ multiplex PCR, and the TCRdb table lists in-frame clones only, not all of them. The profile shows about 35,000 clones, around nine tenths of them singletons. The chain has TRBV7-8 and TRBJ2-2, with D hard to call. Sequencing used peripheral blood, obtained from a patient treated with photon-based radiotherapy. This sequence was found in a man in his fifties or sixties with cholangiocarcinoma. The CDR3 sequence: CASSLAEIRSGELFF. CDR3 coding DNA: TGTGCCAGCAGCTTAGCGGAAATTCGGAGCGGGGAGCTGTTTTTT.